This TCR beta chain is from a study of T cells in Graves' hyperthyroidism and ophthalmopathy. TCR beta CDR3 regions were amplified from RNA. The HTBI set primed first-round TCR CDR3 RT-PCR. TCRdb passed the multiplex PCR reads through MiXCR, listing each CDR3 protein once. The sample yields roughly 750,000 distinct CDR3 sequences, about 15% seen once. Per germline, CDR1 LNHDA and CDR2 SQIVND (reference sequence). The CDR3 sequence is 16 residues long. V dropped 3 bases and J dropped 1 base, with 15 bases sitting between them. V is TRBV19 and J is TRBJ1-1; D is ambiguous. Sequenced: blood. This clonotype was obtained from a man in his late teens or twenties with Graves' hyperthyroidism. Here the CDR3 reads CASSIFFRDANTEAFF. CDR3 DNA sequence: TGTGCCAGTAGTATTTTTTTTAGGGATGCGAACACTGAAGCTTTCTTT.